Shown below are 6 T cell receptor beta chains from a single sample sequenced in a study of shared clonotypes between healthy human individuals (dated by TCRdb to the early 2020s). CD8 naive samples consisted of CD45RO-negative cells that were positively selected for CCR7, yielding a CD45RA+CCR7+ population without TemRA cells. The library was generated by the immunoSEQ multiplex PCR assay. TCRdb obtained this table from immuneACCESS and retained in-frame rearrangements with V and J assigned. These tables miss some clones; where compared with another copy, unresolved V genes account for less than half of the shortfall, and the remainder is unexplained. The sample table shows about 2.1 million clones, and roughly 93% are seen once. Over 1.5% of the sample comes from the top ten. The material sequenced was naive CD8+ T cells from PBMCs. The cell subset or site label of this sample denotes: CD45RA+CCR7+. All receptors come from a young man in good health. Some clones in this sample may be carry-over from other donors' samples.

The J gene is TRBJ2-7, the V gene TRBV5-1, with 10 bases matching TRBD2. This CDR3 contains 15 residues. V lost 3 bases, J lost 5 bases, and 8 bases stayed unmatched. Germline assignment: CDR1 SGHRS and CDR2 YFSETQ. Here the CDR3 DNA reads TGCGCCAGCAGCTGGGATGAGCTAGCGGGAGACGAGCAGTACTTC. This codes for CASSWDELAGDEQYF.

This chain joins TRBV28 and TRBJ1-2; D uncertain. Deletions cut 2 bases from V and 3 bases from J, with 10 bases between. Germline assignment: CDR1 MDHEN and CDR2 SYDVKM. The CDR3 consists of 14 residues. Here the CDR3 reads CASSLEEQYYGYTF. CDR3 in DNA: TGTGCCAGCAGTTTAGAGGAACAGTACTATGGCTACACCTTC.

This clone has only one observation. The chain is built from TRBV14 and TRBJ2-1; tentatively, D is TRBD2 (6 bases). The V gene's germline CDR1 is SGHDN and CDR2 FVKESK. Trimming removed 9 bases from V and 0 bases from J, with 15 bases in between. The CDR3 covers 15 residues. The CDR3 is CASSGAGSSYNEQFF. The CDR3 nucleotides are TGTGCCAGTAGCGGTGCGGGTAGCTCCTACAATGAGCAGTTCTTC.

The J gene is TRBJ2-7, the V gene TRBV27; tentative D call: TRBD2 (6 bases). Germline-derived CDR1 and CDR2 are MNHEY and SMNVEV (reference sequence). V was cut by 6 bases and J by 0 bases, with 12 bases left in between. This CDR3 region has 14 residues. CDR3 DNA sequence: TGTGCCAGCAGGGGTGGGAGGCCCTCCTACGAGCAGTACTTC. Translated: CASRGGRPSYEQYF.

V is TRBV6-1 and J is TRBJ1-1; the D gene is possibly TRBD1 (5 bases). V was clipped by 1 base and J by 10 bases, with 16 bases between them. Germline lookup yields CDR1 MNHNS and CDR2 SASEGT. CDR3 length equals 14 residues. In DNA form, the CDR3 reads TGTGCCAGCAGTGAAGTAGGCGGGACGATCGGAGCTTTCTTT. Translating gives CASSEVGGTIGAFF.

This clone was counted a single time. The identical CDR3 is also encoded by other nucleotide sequences in the sample. The J gene is TRBJ2-7, the V gene TRBV2; unclear D gene. V lost 0 bases, J lost 5 bases, and 14 bases lay in between. The CDR3 is 15 amino acids. The germline V gene encodes CDR1 SNHLY and CDR2 FYNNEI. CDR3 in amino acids: CASSEAFFRLDEQYF. The CDR3 region has the DNA TGTGCCAGCAGTGAAGCGTTCTTCAGGCTCGACGAGCAGTACTTC.